The 24 T cell receptor beta chains reported below all come from one sample, sequenced in a study of blood T cell repertoires in COVID-19. TCRdb's table, derived via immunoSEQ multiplex PCR, lists solely in-frame clones and lacks some. This sample has some 50,000 clones, with 87% found just once. Material: peripheral blood. All receptors come from a man in his forties or fifties with acute or convalescent COVID-19.

This sequence joins TRBV6-5 and TRBJ2-2; D may be TRBD2 (6 bases). V was clipped by 0 bases and J by 0 bases, with 8 bases between them. The V gene's germline CDR1 is MNHEY and CDR2 SVGAGI. The CDR3 contains 16 residues. CDR3 sequence: CASSYSGGTNTGELFF. The CDR3 coding sequence is TGTGCCAGCAGTTACTCCGGCGGGACGAACACCGGGGAGCTGTTTTTT.

The chain uses TRBV12-3 or TRBV12-4 and TRBJ2-2; the D gene is possibly TRBD1 (5 bases). V was pared by 5 bases and J by 6 bases, with 10 bases between. This CDR3 is built from 13 residues. The CDR3 protein is CASSLGAAGELFF. DNA of the CDR3: TGTGCCAGCAGTCTAGGGGCTGCCGGGGAGCTGTTTTTT.

This clone was detected a few times. The chain couples TRBV14 to TRBJ1-4, with no clear D. Deletions cut 0 bases from V and 6 bases from J, with 23 bases between. The germline V gene has CDR1 SGHDN and CDR2 FVKESK. This CDR3 spans 19 amino acids. CDR3 nucleotide sequence: TGTGCCAGCAGCCAAGATGAGGCGGCCACGGTTGTCGGAGATGAAAAACTGTTTTTT. Its translation is CASSQDEAATVVGDEKLFF.

The rearrangement joins TRBV4-1 to TRBJ1-2; D remains ambiguous. V was cut by 6 bases and J by 1 base, with 21 bases left in between. Germline values: CDR1 MGHRA, CDR2 YSYEKL. This CDR3 comprises 17 residues. The CDR3 loop is CASSLSGLELFNYGYTF. The CDR3 DNA sequence: TGCGCCAGCAGTCTCTCTGGGCTGGAATTATTTAACTATGGCTACACCTTC.

V is TRBV10-3 and J is TRBJ1-6, with a weak D call TRBD1 (5 bases). This CDR3 has 14 residues. V was clipped by 3 bases and J by 5 bases, with 8 bases between them. The germline V gene has CDR1 ENHRY and CDR2 SYGVKD. CDR3 in DNA: TGTGCCATCAGTGAAAGACAGAATAATTCACCCCTCCACTTT. Translation gives CAISERQNNSPLHF.

The chain links TRBV5-1 to TRBJ1-2; TRBD1 might be the D (5 bases). V lost 1 base and J 4 bases, leaving 14 bases between the germline ends. Germline loops: CDR1 SGHRS, CDR2 YFSETQ. The CDR3 spans 15 residues. The CDR3 is CASSLRRGDTYGYTF. The CDR3 DNA reads TGCGCCAGCAGCTTGCGTAGGGGCGACACCTATGGCTACACCTTC.

The chain has TRBV3-1 (or the pseudogene TRBV3-2) and TRBJ2-3; weak D call: TRBD2 (5 bases). With 4 bases removed from V and 0 bases from J, the gap between germline ends came to 17 bases. Per the germline V gene, CDR1 is LGHDT and CDR2 is YNNKEL (reference sequence). This CDR3 spans 17 amino acids. The CDR3 DNA reads as TGTGCCAGCAGCCCTGACCTAACTAGTCCCAGCACAGATACGCAGTATTTT. This encodes CASSPDLTSPSTDTQYF.

This rearrangement joins TRBV2 to TRBJ1-6; D is unresolved. With 2 bases removed from V and 9 bases from J, the gap between germline ends came to 5 bases. Per the germline V gene, CDR1 is SNHLY and CDR2 is FYNNEI. The CDR3 has 12 amino acids. The CDR3 DNA reads as TGTGCCAGCAGTGAACTCTTTTCACCCCTCCACTTT. Protein: CASSELFSPLHF.

V is TRBV28 and J is TRBJ2-7, with 7 bases matching TRBD1. CDR1 and CDR2 (germline): MDHEN, SYDVKM. The CDR3 is 15 amino acids. V was pared by 5 bases and J by 3 bases, with 10 bases of the junction left unmatched. The CDR3 DNA sequence: TGTGCCAGCAGTCTCACCCTGAGGGGGCTCTACGAGCAGTACTTC. As protein: CASSLTLRGLYEQYF.

This chain links TRBV10-1 with TRBJ2-7; 15 nucleotides agree with TRBD2. This CDR3 region has 18 residues. The germline V gene has CDR1 WNHNN and CDR2 SYGVQD (reference sequence). J was trimmed by 1 base and V by 6 bases; bases with no gene match: 10. Here the CDR3 reads CASRIAGLAGGLSYEQYF. In nucleotides, the CDR3 is TGCGCCAGCAGAATCGCGGGACTAGCGGGAGGACTTTCCTACGAGCAGTACTTC.

The chain links TRBV19 to TRBJ1-5; D remains unclear. This CDR3 is built from 13 residues. From germline, CDR1 is LNHDA and CDR2 SQIVND (reference sequence). Trimming pared 0 bases from V and 6 bases from J, leaving 6 bases between. The CDR3 DNA reads as TGTGCCAGTAGTATAGATTGGGCTCAGCCCCAGCATTTT. Protein: CASSIDWAQPQHF.

This clone occurred once. J is TRBJ1-1 and V is TRBV18; 9 positions match TRBD1. CDR3 length: 18 residues. Germline V gives CDR1 KGHSH, CDR2 LQKENI. V shed 6 bases and J 1 base; nucleotides not matched to a gene: 15. The CDR3 here is CASSQNYRGPASNTEAFF. The CDR3 bases are TGTGCCAGCTCGCAAAATTACAGGGGGCCGGCCTCGAACACTGAAGCTTTCTTT.

The chain employs TRBV15 and TRBJ2-2; TRBD2 agrees at 9 bases. J lost 4 bases, V lost 0 bases, and 9 bases had no gene match. The CDR3 length is 18 residues. CDR1 and CDR2 (germline): LNHNV, YYDKDF (reference sequence). This CDR3 is CATSRDRLAGTSTGELFF. Here the CDR3 DNA reads TGTGCCACCAGCAGAGATAGGCTAGCGGGGACGAGCACCGGGGAGCTGTTTTTT.

V usage is TRBV5-5 and J usage is TRBJ1-1; possible D gene TRBD1, 6 bases. V was cut by 0 bases and J by 1 base, with 10 bases left in between. The germline V gene has CDR1 SGHKS and CDR2 YYEKEE (reference sequence). The CDR3 loop spans 15 amino acids. The CDR3 loop is CASSLEWGRNTEAFF. The CDR3 DNA sequence: TGTGCCAGCAGCTTGGAATGGGGGCGGAACACTGAAGCTTTCTTT.

The chain combines TRBV6-5 with TRBJ2-1, with 9 bases fitting TRBD1. CDR1 and CDR2 from the germline V gene are MNHEY and SVGAGI. With V trimmed by 0 bases and J by 4 bases, 1 base remained unmatched. The CDR3 sequence is 15 residues long. Here the CDR3 DNA reads TGTGCCAGCAGTTACTCCGGACAGGGGTACAATGAGCAGTTCTTC. Its translation is CASSYSGQGYNEQFF.

The CDR3 here is CASSPGGDLTDTQYF. Here the CDR3 DNA reads TGCGCCAGCAGCCCGGGGGGGGACCTCACAGATACGCAGTATTTT. V gene TRBV4-1 combines with J gene TRBJ2-3, with 8 bases lining up with TRBD2. The CDR3 spans 15 residues. Germline trimming cut 4 bases from V and 2 bases from J; bases unmatched to any gene: 5. Germline CDR1 and CDR2: MGHRA and YSYEKL.

Comment on this clone: The sample contains more than one DNA sequence encoding this CDR3. V and J are TRBV6-4 and TRBJ1-6; 7 nucleotides align to TRBD1. The CDR3 covers 15 residues. V lost 3 bases and J lost 7; bases outside the gene matches: 6. Germline CDR1 is MRHNA and CDR2 is SNTAGT. In DNA, the CDR3 is TGTGCCAGCAGTGAAGGGGGCAGGGCCAATTCACCCCTCCACTTT. It yields the protein CASSEGGRANSPLHF.

This clone was picked up a small number of times. The chain recombines TRBV2 with TRBJ1-1; 8 bases line up with TRBD1. The length of the CDR3 is 14 residues. Losses at the gene ends were 6 bases for V and 4 bases for J; bases not matched to a gene: 7. Germline CDR1 is SNHLY and CDR2 is FYNNEI. Here the CDR3 DNA reads TGTGCCAGCAGGGTGACAGGGGAGGGCACTGAAGCTTTCTTT. Protein product: CASRVTGEGTEAFF.

V usage is TRBV6-6 and J usage is TRBJ2-4, with TRBD2 matching 11 bases. This CDR3 comprises 18 residues. V gave up 5 bases and J gave up 3 bases; unmatched junction bases: 12. The germline V gene has CDR1 MNHNY and CDR2 SVGAGI (reference sequence). The CDR3 region is CASSPTSGDPPGKNIQYF. In DNA, the CDR3 is TGTGCCAGCAGTCCGACTAGCGGGGACCCTCCAGGCAAAAACATTCAGTACTTC.

The V call is TRBV30, the J call TRBJ1-4; perhaps TRBD1 as D (5 bases). The CDR3 sequence is 14 residues long. Deletions cut 5 bases from V and 8 bases from J, with 18 bases between. Germline values: CDR1 GTSNPN, CDR2 SVGIG (reference sequence). The chain's CDR3 is CAWDLGVASEKLFF. CDR3 nucleotides: TGTGCCTGGGATTTAGGGGTAGCTTCGGAAAAACTGTTTTTT.

About this clone itself: Compared with germline, one end of the junction differs, possibly owing to a read error. The chain recombines TRBV6-1 with TRBJ2-1; TRBD1 might be the D (5 bases). The germline CDR1 and CDR2 sequences are MNHNS and SASEGT. This CDR3 contains 15 residues. CDR3 in amino acids: CASREEAGWGDEQFF. The CDR3 nucleotides are TGTGCCAGCAGAGAAGAGGCAGGGTGGGGCGATGAGCAGTTCTTC.

This sequence joins TRBV5-6 and TRBJ2-7; D unclear. This CDR3 has 14 residues. Germline-derived CDR1 and CDR2 are SGHDT and YYEEEE. Trimming removed 0 bases at V and 0 bases at J, with 7 bases between. The CDR3, as DNA: TGTGCCAGCAGCTTGGGCGGTTTCTCCTACGAGCAGTACTTC. Translation gives CASSLGGFSYEQYF.

J is TRBJ1-2 and V is TRBV12-3 or TRBV12-4, with unresolved D. The CDR3 runs to 12 residues. The V end lost 2 bases, the J end lost 4 bases, and 5 bases lay between the germline ends. CDR3: CASSLFSYGYTF. In DNA, the CDR3 is TGTGCCAGCAGTTTATTCAGCTATGGCTACACCTTC.

This chain links TRBV7-9 with TRBJ2-7; 7 bases fit TRBD2. Per germline, CDR1 SEHNR and CDR2 FQNEAQ (reference sequence). V shed 5 bases and J 7 bases; nucleotides not matched to a gene: 11. The CDR3 runs 14 residues. The CDR3 DNA sequence: TGTGCCAGCAGCCCCCGGGATAGCGGGCCTGAGCAGTACTTC. Protein sequence: CASSPRDSGPEQYF. Full variable domain (missing parts from reference TRBV7-9 and TRBJ2-7): DTGVSQNPRHKITKRGQNVTFRCDPISEHNRLYWYRQTLGQGPEFLTYFQNEAQLEKSRLLSDRFSAERPKGSFSTLEIQRTEQGDSAMYLCASSPRDSGPEQYFGPGTRLTVT.